Listed here are 2 T cell receptor beta chains from one sample, sequenced in a study of blood T cell repertoires in COVID-19. Sequencing was performed with immunoSEQ multiplex PCR; in TCRdb, only in-frame clones are kept and a portion is missing. This sample has over 200,000 clones, with roughly 84% found just once. The material sequenced was peripheral blood. The receptors come from a man between 45 and 60 years old with active or convalescent COVID-19.

This clone was detected only a few times. The V and J genes are TRBV7-2 and TRBJ2-7; 13 nucleotides match TRBD2. The CDR3 sequence is 15 residues long. CDR1 and CDR2 (germline): SGHTA, FQGNSA. V shed 3 bases, J shed 2 bases, and the junction held 1 base outside the gene matches. CDR3 sequence reads: CASSFTSGGAYEQYF. Written as DNA, the CDR3 is TGTGCCAGCAGCTTTACTAGCGGGGGGGCCTACGAGCAGTACTTC.

The V gene is TRBV9, the J gene TRBJ1-2, with D uncertain. Trimming left V 0 bases short and J 8 bases short, with 8 bases between. CDR3 length: 12 residues. In germline, CDR1 is SGDLS, CDR2 YYNGEE. For the CDR3, the DNA is TGTGCCAGCAGCGTAGGCCCTGGCGGCTACACCTTC. As protein: CASSVGPGGYTF.